The rows below give T cell receptor beta chains drawn from one sample of a study of cytomegalovirus exposure and HLA in healthy donors. The data were produced by immunoSEQ multiplex PCR, yet TCRdb's version contains in-frame clones alone and is incomplete. This repertoire shows roughly 130,000 clones, roughly 70% found once; its top ten account for more than 6%. Material for sequencing was PBMCs. The source of these receptors is a man aged 35-49 years in good health and CMV-seropositive. The CDR3 runs from the conserved cysteine through the conserved F or W. D genes are given only for firm matches. Rows give clone size only sometimes, using once, few, many, or a class for an expanded clone.

cdr3_nt cdr3_aa d_call clone_size j_call v_call
TGCGCCAGCAGCCCCAACTACAATGAGCAGTTCTTC CASSPNYNEQFF NA NA TRBJ2-1 TRBV5-1
TGTGCCACCAGCAGTAGGACAGCGAACGCCGGGGAGCTGTTTTTT CATSSRTANAGELFF NA once TRBJ2-2 TRBV15
TGTGCCAGCAGCTTGGCCGGACAGGGGGCGGACTATGGCTACACCTTC CASSLAGQGADYGYTF TRBD1 NA TRBJ1-2 TRBV5-6
TGTGCCAGCAGCCAAGACCAGGGGCCCCAAGAGACCCAGTACTTC CASSQDQGPQETQYF NA NA TRBJ2-5 TRBV11-2
TGTGCCAGCAGCTTAGTGGGAGGCGGTCAGCCCCAGCATTTT CASSLVGGGQPQHF NA NA TRBJ1-5 TRBV11-2
TGTGCCAGCAGTTACTCTACAGGGGGGGACACTGAAGCTTTCTTT CASSYSTGGDTEAFF TRBD1 NA TRBJ1-1 TRBV6-5
TGTGCCTGGAGTTATGGGACAGGGGTCGGCTACACCTTC CAWSYGTGVGYTF TRBD1 NA TRBJ1-2 TRBV30
TGTGCCAGCAGTAAGGACAGGGGGTCTTATGGCTACACCTTC CASSKDRGSYGYTF TRBD1 NA TRBJ1-2 TRBV6-5
TGTGCCAGCAGCTTAGAGGGACTCGGAAATACGCAGTATTTT CASSLEGLGNTQYF NA NA TRBJ2-3 TRBV7-9
TGTGCCAGTAGTATTCCGGACAGGGCTGTTGAAGCTTTCTTT CASSIPDRAVEAFF TRBD1 NA TRBJ1-1 TRBV19
TGTGCCAGTAGTAGACCTTCCGGGACTAGCGGACCTCAAGAGACCCAGTACTTC CASSRPSGTSGPQETQYF TRBD2 NA TRBJ2-5 TRBV19
TGTGCCAGCAGCTCAATAAGGACTAGCGGGAACCCAAGCTCCTACGAGCAGTACTTC CASSSIRTSGNPSSYEQYF TRBD2 NA TRBJ2-7 TRBV7-6
TGTGCCAGCAGTTCCAAGGGGCGTGCGGGGGAGCTGTTTTTT CASSSKGRAGELFF NA few TRBJ2-2 TRBV28
TGCGCCAGCAGCCTCAAATTTACGGGGGGAACCTCCTATAATTCACCCCTCCACTTT CASSLKFTGGTSYNSPLHF NA NA TRBJ1-6 TRBV4-1
TGTGCCAGCAGCTTAGTCTTTAGCGGTGCCTACGAGCAGTACTTC CASSLVFSGAYEQYF NA NA TRBJ2-7 TRBV7-2
TGTGCCACCAGCAGAGGGACAGGGGATAGCACTGAAGCTTTCTTT CATSRGTGDSTEAFF TRBD1 NA TRBJ1-1 TRBV15
TGTGCCTGGAGTTCCGTCCTCTGGGACAGTCACTACGAGCAGTACTTC CAWSSVLWDSHYEQYF TRBD1 NA TRBJ2-7 TRBV30
TGTGCCAGCAGCGCCGATTCCGGCAGGACAGGGGGCAACACCGGGGAGCTGTTTTTT CASSADSGRTGGNTGELFF TRBD1 NA TRBJ2-2 TRBV4-2
TGTGCCAGCAGCTACAGGGGAGGCTATGGCTACACCTTC CASSYRGGYGYTF TRBD1 NA TRBJ1-2 TRBV28
TGTGCCAGCAGCTCAGGGGGCGCGAACACCGGGGAGCTGTTTTTT CASSSGGANTGELFF TRBD1 NA TRBJ2-2 TRBV7-9
TGCGCCAGCAGCCTTAGCGGGGCGAACACCGGGGAGCTGTTTTTT CASSLSGANTGELFF TRBD2 NA TRBJ2-2 TRBV5-1
TGCAGCGCAGAGCTAGGACAGGTTTACAATGAGCAGTTCTTC CSAELGQVYNEQFF TRBD1 few TRBJ2-1 TRBV29-1
TGTGCCAGCAGCTTCTGGGCGGGAGGGAGCTCCTACGAGCAGTACTTC CASSFWAGGSSYEQYF TRBD2 NA TRBJ2-7 TRBV6-6
TGTGCCAGCAGTTCACTTCGGGCCCAAGGGGGAGAGCAGTACTTC CASSSLRAQGGEQYF NA NA TRBJ2-7 TRBV28
TGTGCCAGCAGCTTAGGACTAGCGGGGCAGGAGACCCAGTACTTC CASSLGLAGQETQYF TRBD2 NA TRBJ2-5 TRBV7-2
TGCGCCAGCAGCGGACAGGGTGGCGGCACTGAAGCTTTCTTT CASSGQGGGTEAFF TRBD1 few TRBJ1-1 TRBV5-1
TGTGCCAGCAGCCGCCCTAGGAATGAGCAGTTCTTC CASSRPRNEQFF NA few TRBJ2-1 TRBV6-6
TGTGCCAGCAGCGTACTAGCGGGAGGCACAGATACGCAGTATTTT CASSVLAGGTDTQYF TRBD2 few TRBJ2-3 TRBV6-4